The clone carrying this T cell receptor beta chain has only a few counts. Its antigen is as yet unknown. This table comes from immunoSEQ multiplex PCR, and its TCRdb copy is limited to in-frame clones, with some not included. The sample records 18,000 or so clones, about 54% being singletons. Trimming took 4 bases from V and 7 from J, leaving 17 bases between them. Germline V gene sequence: CDR1 SGDLS, CDR2 YYNGEE. The CDR3 contains 14 residues. Described treatment: 15 Gy SBRT to primary tumor, nephrectomy 4 weeks later. Nephrectomy followed 15 Gy stereotactic body radiation by 4 weeks. The data are from a study of radiation and T cells in renal cell carcinoma. General study results and limits: Top tumor clonotypes rose in blood 2 weeks post-radiation, then contracted. Pretreatment tumor biopsies were lacking, so baseline clonotypes are unknown. Dominant CDR3 motifs were more common in irradiated tumors than controls.

The gene calls are TRBV9 and TRBJ2-5, with D unclear. The source material was tumor tissue, sampled from a patient whose treatment included radiotherapy and nephrectomy. The origin of this receptor is a man aged 45 to 65 with renal cell carcinoma. The CDR3 region has the DNA TGTGCCAGCAGCCCAACCCGGACCCTAGGGACCCAGTACTTC. This translates into CASSPTRTLGTQYF. The variable domain in full, completed from reference TRBV9 and TRBJ2-5, reads DSGVTQTPKHLITATGQRVTLRCSPRSGDLSVYWYQQSLDQGLQFLIQYYNGEERAKGNILERFSAQQFPDLHSELNLSSLELGDSALYFCASSPTRTLGTQYFGPGTRLLVL.